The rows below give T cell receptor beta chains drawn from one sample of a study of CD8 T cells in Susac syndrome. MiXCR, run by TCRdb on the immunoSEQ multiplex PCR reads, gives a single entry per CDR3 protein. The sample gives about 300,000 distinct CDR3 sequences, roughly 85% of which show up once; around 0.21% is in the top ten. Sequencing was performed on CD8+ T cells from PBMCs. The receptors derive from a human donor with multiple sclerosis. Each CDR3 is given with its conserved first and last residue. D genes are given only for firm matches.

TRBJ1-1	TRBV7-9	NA	TGTGCCAGCAGCTTAAACCCGGGGCAGTACACTGAAGCTTTCTTT	CASSLNPGQYTEAFF
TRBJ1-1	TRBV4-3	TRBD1	TGCGCCAGCAGCCAAGGGACAGGGACCAGGAGAGCTTTCTTT	CASSQGTGTRRAFF
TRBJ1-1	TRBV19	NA	TGTGCCAGTAGTATTTACGAGCGTCGGACTGAAGCTTTCTTT	CASSIYERRTEAFF
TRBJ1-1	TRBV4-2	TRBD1	TGTGCCAGCAGTTCTTTCACAGGGGGCGCGTCTGAAGCTTTCTTT	CASSSFTGGASEAFF
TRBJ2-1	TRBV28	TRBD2	TGTGCCAGCAGTTATGTTAGCGGGAGTACTGATGAGCAGTTCTTC	CASSYVSGSTDEQFF
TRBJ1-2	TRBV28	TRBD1	TGTGCCAGCAGTCCGAGAACCGGGACAGATTATGGCTACACCTTC	CASSPRTGTDYGYTF
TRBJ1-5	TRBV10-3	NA	TGTGCCATCAGTCATTGGCGTAATAGCAATCAGCCCCAGCATTTT	CAISHWRNSNQPQHF
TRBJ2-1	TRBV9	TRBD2	TGTGCCAGCAGCGTTCCGTCTAGCGGGAGAGGTGCCAATGAGCAGTTCTTC	CASSVPSSGRGANEQFF
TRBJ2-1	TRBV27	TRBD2	TGTGCCAGCAGATGGACGGGACTAGCGGGAGATGAGCAGTTCTTC	CASRWTGLAGDEQFF
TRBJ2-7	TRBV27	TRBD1	TGTGCCAGCAGTTCTCCCACTCGGGACAGGGGTCTCGAGCAGTACTTC	CASSSPTRDRGLEQYF
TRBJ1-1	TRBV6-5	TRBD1	TGTGCCAGCAGTTTTTCGGACAGGGCGAACACTGAAGCTTTCTTT	CASSFSDRANTEAFF
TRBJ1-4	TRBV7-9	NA	TGTGCCAGCCGCCAGGGGAATGGCGAAAAACTGTTTTTT	CASRQGNGEKLFF
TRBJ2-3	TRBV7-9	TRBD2	TGTGCCAGCATCCTAACTAGCGGGGGCACAGATACGCAGTATTTT	CASILTSGGTDTQYF